Shown below are 27 T cell receptor beta chains from a single sample sequenced in a study of OX40 agonist ivuxolimab in advanced cancers. TCRdb keeps only in-frame clones here, not all; method: immunoSEQ multiplex PCR. The profile shows under 70,000 clones, more than 85% of them singletons. The sample consisted of CD4+ or CD8+ T cells sorted from blood, taken in a trial of the OX40 agonist ivuxolimab. The source is an adult with an advanced solid tumor such as melanoma, head and neck, liver or kidney cancer.

The chain employs TRBV5-6 and TRBJ2-5; no definite D call. V was cut by 2 bases and J by 5 bases, with 13 bases left in between. Per germline, CDR1 SGHDT and CDR2 YYEEEE. The CDR3 has 14 residues. The CDR3 loop is CASSFMDRWETQYF. The DNA of the CDR3 is TGTGCCAGCAGCTTTATGGACCGGTGGGAGACCCAGTACTTC.

This chain uses TRBV4-1 with TRBJ2-4; 13 nucleotides align to TRBD2. Looked up from germline, CDR1 is MGHRA and CDR2 is YSYEKL. The CDR3 runs to 18 residues. V was clipped by 3 bases and J by 2 bases; unmatched bases: 7. CDR3 coding DNA: TGCGCCAGCAGCCAGGAGGGACTAGCGGGATGGTCCAAAAACATTCAGTACTTC. As protein: CASSQEGLAGWSKNIQYF.

J is TRBJ2-1 and V is TRBV7-3; 7 nucleotides line up with TRBD2. The ends lost 5 bases at V and 6 bases at J; junction bases unmatched: 7. Looked up from germline, CDR1 is SGHTA and CDR2 is FQGTGA. This CDR3 region has 14 residues. The DNA of the CDR3 is TGTGCCAGCAGCCGCGGGGGTTGGGGCAATGAGCAGTTCTTC. Translation: CASSRGGWGNEQFF.

Points on this clone: Other nucleotide sequences from this sample produce the same CDR3. The rearrangement uses TRBV30 and TRBJ2-3, with D hard to call. This CDR3 is 13 amino acids long. Germline CDR1 GTSNPN, CDR2 SVGIG (reference sequence). The V end was cut by 2 bases, the J end by 1 base, with 7 bases between. This CDR3 is CAWSLGGTDTQYF. The CDR3 nucleotides are TGTGCCTGGAGTCTAGGAGGCACAGATACGCAGTATTTT.

V gene TRBV10-1 combines with J gene TRBJ1-4; possible D gene TRBD1, 5 bases. Germline-derived CDR1 and CDR2 are WNHNN and SYGVQD (reference sequence). V gave up 2 bases and J gave up 0 bases, with 13 bases separating them. The CDR3 sequence is 17 residues long. CDR3 DNA sequence: TGCGCCAGCAGTGAGGGGGGAGCCGGAGCAACTAATGAAAAACTGTTTTTT. Translation: CASSEGGAGATNEKLFF.

The chain uses TRBV7-2 and TRBJ2-7; TRBD1 or TRBD2 may be the D gene (5 bases each). The ends were cut back, 2 bases at V and 3 bases at J, with 11 bases in the middle. Germline CDR1 and CDR2: SGHTA and FQGNSA. The CDR3 runs 14 residues. CDR3 coding DNA: TGTGCCAGCAGCTTACAGGGACCCCTCTACGAGCAGTACTTC. This sequence encodes CASSLQGPLYEQYF.

This chain joins TRBV7-3 and TRBJ2-7; TRBD1 agrees at 10 bases. CDR3 length: 15 residues. CDR1 and CDR2 (germline): SGHTA, FQGTGA. Trimming at V came to 5 bases and at J to 5 bases, leaving 9 bases not matched to a gene. The CDR3 sequence: CASSPTGGYIDEQYF. The CDR3 nucleotides are TGTGCCAGCAGCCCGACAGGGGGCTATATCGACGAGCAGTACTTC. Full variable domain (outside the CDR3, taken from reference TRBV7-3 and TRBJ2-7): GAGVSQTPSNKVTEKGKYVELRCDPISGHTALYWYRQSLGQGPEFLIYFQGTGAADDSGLPNDRFFAVRPEGSVSTLKIQRTERGDSAVYLCASSPTGGYIDEQYFGPGTRLTVT.

The genes are TRBV19 and TRBJ1-2; D not certain. Between the trimmed V and J ends, which lost 0 bases and 4 bases, there was a span of 12 bases. Germline V gene data show CDR1 as LNHDA and CDR2 as SQIVND (reference sequence). This CDR3 contains 15 residues. CDR3: CASSIDPGTSYGYTF. CDR3 DNA: TGTGCCAGTAGTATAGATCCGGGCACGAGCTATGGCTACACCTTC.

The chain is built from TRBV11-2 and TRBJ2-1; either TRBD1 or TRBD2 may supply D (5 bases each). The CDR3 runs to 15 residues. Germline assignment: CDR1 SGHAT and CDR2 FQNNGV. The ends were cut back, 1 base at V and 9 bases at J, with 16 bases in the middle. The CDR3 DNA reads TGTGCCAGCAGCTTAGCCCTGATAGAGGGGACTGAGCAGTTCTTC. It encodes CASSLALIEGTEQFF.

J is TRBJ2-5 and V is TRBV2; D unresolved. The CDR3 runs to 14 residues. V shed 4 bases and J shed 2 bases, with 11 bases lying between them. Per germline, CDR1 SNHLY and CDR2 FYNNEI. The CDR3 nucleotides are TGTGCCAGCAGTGGAGCCGGACGGCAAGAGACCCAGTACTTC. Translated, it gives CASSGAGRQETQYF.

The rearrangement uses TRBV5-1 and TRBJ2-1, with a weak D call TRBD2 (5 bases). CDR1 and CDR2 (germline): SGHRS, YFSETQ. The CDR3 totals 15 residues. V was trimmed by 0 bases and J by 1 base, leaving 8 bases between them. CDR3 region: CASSLVARSYNEQFF. The DNA of the CDR3 is TGCGCCAGCAGCTTGGTAGCGAGATCCTACAATGAGCAGTTCTTC.

This chain uses TRBV6-5 with TRBJ1-1, with 8 bases identical to TRBD1. This CDR3 has 15 amino acids. Germline CDR1 MNHEY, CDR2 SVGAGI. V lost 4 bases and J lost 4; bases outside the gene matches: 8. The CDR3 is CASSSRTGSGTEAFF. CDR3 DNA: TGTGCCAGCAGTTCCAGGACAGGGAGTGGCACTGAAGCTTTCTTT.

This clone was seen just once. The chain links TRBV18 to TRBJ2-4; 9 bases line up with TRBD1. Losses at the gene ends were 3 bases for V and 4 bases for J; bases not matched to a gene: 10. Germline lookup yields CDR1 KGHSH and CDR2 LQKENI. This CDR3 is built from 17 residues. The CDR3 DNA follows: TGTGCCAGCTCACCTCGGGACAGGGTTGGCATGAAAAACATTCAGTACTTC. Translating it yields CASSPRDRVGMKNIQYF.

The gene calls are TRBV5-4 and TRBJ2-1, with 8 bases identical to TRBD2. Germline trimming cut 1 base from V and 6 bases from J; bases unmatched to any gene: 6. The germline CDR1 and CDR2 sequences are SGHNT and YYREEE (reference sequence). The CDR3 length is 15 residues. CDR3: CASSLIAGFPNEQFF. Written as DNA, the CDR3 is TGTGCCAGCAGCTTGATAGCGGGATTCCCCAATGAGCAGTTCTTC.

The chain carries TRBV7-3 and TRBJ2-3; 8 positions match TRBD2. The germline gives CDR1 SGHTA, CDR2 FQGTGA. The CDR3 is 15 residues long. The V segment lost 2 bases and the J segment 0 bases; nucleotides outside the gene matches: 1. CDR3 coding DNA: TGTGCCAGCAGCTTACGGGGGGGAAGCACAGATACGCAGTATTTT. It yields the protein CASSLRGGSTDTQYF.

The chain carries TRBV6-5 and TRBJ1-4, with D perhaps matching TRBD1 (5 bases). This CDR3 spans 13 amino acids. Germline CDR1 and CDR2: MNHEY and SVGAGI. V shed 0 bases and J shed 6 bases, with 5 bases lying between them. For the CDR3, the DNA is TGTGCCAGCAGTTACTCGACAGATGAAAAACTGTTTTTT. Protein sequence: CASSYSTDEKLFF.

This chain joins TRBV14 and TRBJ1-1, with D unclear. Germline assignment: CDR1 SGHDN and CDR2 FVKESK. V lost 1 base and J 10 bases, leaving 16 bases between the germline ends. CDR3 length: 14 residues. Here the CDR3 DNA reads TGTGCCAGCAGCCAAGCGGCGCGGGATAGCAGAGCTTTCTTT. Translated: CASSQAARDSRAFF. Full variable domain (missing parts from reference TRBV14 and TRBJ1-1): EAGVTQFPSHSVIEKGQTVTLRCDPISGHDNLYWYRRVMGKEIKFLLHFVKESKQDESGMPNNRFLAERTGGTYSTLKVQPAELEDSGVYFCASSQAARDSRAFFGQGTRLTVV.

Points on this clone: The junction shows a germline mismatch at one end, possibly a read error. The rearrangement joins TRBV11-3 to TRBJ1-4; D is uncertain. CDR1 and CDR2 (germline): SGHNT, YENEEA. This CDR3 region has 13 residues. CDR3 amino acids: CASSGTLDGNRVF. The CDR3 DNA sequence: TGTGCCAGCAGCGGAACGTTGGACGGGAATAGGGTTTTT.

This chain joins TRBV2 and TRBJ2-3, with 13 bases that match TRBD2. The CDR3 spans 15 residues. From germline, CDR1 is SNHLY and CDR2 FYNNEI. V gave up 6 bases and J gave up 6 bases; unmatched junction bases: 6. CDR3 in amino acids: CASRRTSGSADTQYF. DNA for the CDR3: TGTGCCAGCAGGAGGACTAGCGGGAGTGCGGATACGCAGTATTTT.

This chain links TRBV5-1 with TRBJ2-2; 8 bases match TRBD1. Germline V gene lookup returns CDR1 SGHRS and CDR2 YFSETQ. This CDR3 region has 13 residues. Germline trimming cut 6 bases from V and 7 bases from J; bases unmatched to any gene: 5. The CDR3 coding sequence is TGCGCCAGCAACAGGGGGTTCGGCGGGGAGCTGTTTTTT. This translates into CASNRGFGGELFF.

This clone was picked up one time. The gene calls are TRBV10-3 and TRBJ1-2; no clear D. V lost 0 bases and J lost 6, with 11 bases in between. The CDR3 loop spans 14 amino acids. Germline V CDR1 and CDR2: ENHRY, SYGVKD. The CDR3 nucleotides read TGTGCCATCAGTGAGTCGGGAGGAAGTGATGGCTACACCTTC. Amino acids: CAISESGGSDGYTF.

The V gene is TRBV11-2, the J gene TRBJ1-2; D is ambiguous. The CDR3 covers 18 residues. Trimming pared 0 bases from V and 0 bases from J, leaving 17 bases between. Per germline, CDR1 SGHAT and CDR2 FQNNGV. This CDR3 reads CASSLDSESPLTNYGYTF. The CDR3 nucleotides read TGTGCCAGCAGCTTAGACTCGGAGAGCCCCCTAACTAACTATGGCTACACCTTC.

V and J are TRBV11-3 and TRBJ2-7; D might be TRBD1 (5 bases). Germline CDR1 reads SGHNT; CDR2 reads YENEEA. Trimming took 3 bases from V and 3 from J, leaving 15 bases between them. CDR3 length equals 15 residues. The CDR3 here is CASSFPVAGIYEQYF. Here the CDR3 DNA reads TGTGCCAGCAGCTTCCCCGTGGCAGGGATCTACGAGCAGTACTTC.

The CDR3 region has the DNA TGTGCCAGCAGTGGAACGGGACTAGCGGGAGCGCCCTACAATGAGCAGTTCTTC. Protein product: CASSGTGLAGAPYNEQFF. The rearrangement joins TRBV6-1 to TRBJ2-1; 14 nucleotides match TRBD2. Germline CDR1 and CDR2: MNHNS and SASEGT. The CDR3 totals 18 residues. V trimming: 4 bases; J trimming: 2 bases; junction bases outside the gene matches: 7.

The rearrangement joins TRBV2 to TRBJ2-1, with 8 bases that match TRBD2. In germline, CDR1 is SNHLY, CDR2 FYNNEI. The CDR3 consists of 14 residues. J gave up 4 bases and V 7 bases, and 6 bases lay outside the gene matches. For the CDR3, the DNA is TGTGCCAGCACCAAGCGGGGGCCTTACAATGAGCAGTTCTTC. Residues: CASTKRGPYNEQFF. The complete variable domain, with remaining parts taken from reference TRBV2 and TRBJ2-1, reads EPEVTQTPSHQVTQMGQEVILRCVPISNHLYFYWYRQILGQKVEFLVSFYNNEISEKSEIFDDQFSVERPDGSNFTLKIRSTKLEDSAMYFCASTKRGPYNEQFFGPGTRLTVL.

In its sample, this clone was seen once. The rearrangement links TRBV6-1 to TRBJ1-6, with D maybe TRBD1 (6 bases). Trimming stripped 4 bases from V and 1 base from J, with 14 bases between. The CDR3 is 17 residues long. Germline V gene sequence: CDR1 MNHNS, CDR2 SASEGT. The CDR3 is CASSAPQGGSYNSPLHF. The DNA of the CDR3 is TGTGCCAGCAGTGCCCCACAGGGAGGTTCCTATAATTCACCCCTCCACTTT.

The count of this clone is one. The CDR3 coding sequence is TGTGCCAGCAGCTTCGGTCAGGGGGGAGAGACCCAGTACTTC. Amino acid sequence: CASSFGQGGETQYF. The chain couples TRBV7-9 to TRBJ2-5; a weak D match, TRBD1 (7 bases). Trimming left V 3 bases short and J 4 bases short, with 12 bases between. The CDR3 runs 14 residues. The germline V gene has CDR1 SEHNR and CDR2 FQNEAQ (reference sequence). The full variable domain, its missing parts supplied by reference TRBV7-9 and TRBJ2-5, is DTGVSQNPRHKITKRGQNVTFRCDPISEHNRLYWYRQTLGQGPEFLTYFQNEAQLEKSRLLSDRFSAERPKGSFSTLEIQRTEQGDSAMYLCASSFGQGGETQYFGPGTRLLVL.